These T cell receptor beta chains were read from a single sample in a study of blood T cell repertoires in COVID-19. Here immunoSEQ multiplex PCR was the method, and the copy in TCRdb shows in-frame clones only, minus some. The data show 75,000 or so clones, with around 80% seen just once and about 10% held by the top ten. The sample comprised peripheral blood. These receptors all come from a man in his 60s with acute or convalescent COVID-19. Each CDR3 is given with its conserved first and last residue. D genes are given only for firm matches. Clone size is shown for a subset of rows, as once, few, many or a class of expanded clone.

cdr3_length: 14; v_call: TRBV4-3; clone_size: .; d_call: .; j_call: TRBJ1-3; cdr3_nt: TGCGCCAGCAGCCAAGGCCAGAACGGAAACACCATATATTTT; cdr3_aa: CASSQGQNGNTIYF
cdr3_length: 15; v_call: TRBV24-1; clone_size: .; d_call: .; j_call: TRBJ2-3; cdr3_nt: TGTGCCACCAGTGATAAGACGGACAGTTTGGATACGCAGTATTTT; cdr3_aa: CATSDKTDSLDTQYF
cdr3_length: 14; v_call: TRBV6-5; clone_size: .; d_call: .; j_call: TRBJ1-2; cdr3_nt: TGTGCCAGCAACCCGGAACAGGCCTACTATGGCTACACCTTC; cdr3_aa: CASNPEQAYYGYTF
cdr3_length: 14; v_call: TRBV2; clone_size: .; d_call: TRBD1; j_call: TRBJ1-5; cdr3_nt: TGTGCCAGCAGGGGGACAGGGCTTAGTCAGCCCCAGCATTTT; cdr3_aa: CASRGTGLSQPQHF
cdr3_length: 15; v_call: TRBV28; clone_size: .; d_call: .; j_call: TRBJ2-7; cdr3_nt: TGTGCCAGCAGTTTACGCGGGGCTGGTAGGTACGAGCAGTACTTC; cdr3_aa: CASSLRGAGRYEQYF
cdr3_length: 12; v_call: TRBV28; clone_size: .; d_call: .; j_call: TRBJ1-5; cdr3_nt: TGTGCCAGCAGTCCCGTGGCACAGCCCCAGCATTTT; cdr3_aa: CASSPVAQPQHF
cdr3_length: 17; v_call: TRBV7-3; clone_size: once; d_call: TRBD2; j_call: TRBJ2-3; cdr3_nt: TGTGCCAGCAGCTTAAGAGGAGCGGGGGCGGGCACAGATACGCAGTATTTT; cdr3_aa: CASSLRGAGAGTDTQYF
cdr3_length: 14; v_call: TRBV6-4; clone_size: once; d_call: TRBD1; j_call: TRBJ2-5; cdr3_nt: TGTGCCAGCAGTGAGGGGACAGGGATGAAGACCCAGTACTTC; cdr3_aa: CASSEGTGMKTQYF
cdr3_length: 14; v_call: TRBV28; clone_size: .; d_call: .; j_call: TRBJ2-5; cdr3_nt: TGTGCCACCAATGTCCAGGGAAGGGCAGAGACCCAGTACTTC; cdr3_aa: CATNVQGRAETQYF
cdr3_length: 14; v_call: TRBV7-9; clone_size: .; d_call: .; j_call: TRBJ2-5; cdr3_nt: TGTGCCAGCAGCTTTTCAACGGTACGAGAGACCCAGTACTTC; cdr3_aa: CASSFSTVRETQYF
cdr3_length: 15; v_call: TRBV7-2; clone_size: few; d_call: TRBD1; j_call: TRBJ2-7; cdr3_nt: TGTGCCAGCAGCTATAGGGGACAGGGCCGTGGCGAGCAGTACTTC; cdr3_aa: CASSYRGQGRGEQYF
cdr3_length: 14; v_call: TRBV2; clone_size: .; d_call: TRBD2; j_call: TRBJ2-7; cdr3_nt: TGTGCCAGCAGTGAGGAGACTAGCGGCTACGAGCAGTACTTC; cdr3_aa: CASSEETSGYEQYF
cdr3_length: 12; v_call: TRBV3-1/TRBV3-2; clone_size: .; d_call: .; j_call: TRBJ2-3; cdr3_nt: TGTGCCAGCAGCCGGAGCCCAGATACGCAGTATTTT; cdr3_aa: CASSRSPDTQYF
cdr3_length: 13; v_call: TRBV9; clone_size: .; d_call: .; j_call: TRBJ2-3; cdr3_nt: TGTGCCAGCAGCCCCGAGGGACTCGCTACGCAGTATTTT; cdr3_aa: CASSPEGLATQYF
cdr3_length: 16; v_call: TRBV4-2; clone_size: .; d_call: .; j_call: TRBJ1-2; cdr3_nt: TGTGCCAGCAGCCAAGAGCCACAGGGCGGTAACTATGGCTACACCTTC; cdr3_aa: CASSQEPQGGNYGYTF
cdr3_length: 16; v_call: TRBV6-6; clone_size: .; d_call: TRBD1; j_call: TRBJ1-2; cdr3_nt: TGTGCCAGCAGTTACAGAGAACAGGGGGCGGCGTATGGCTACACCTTC; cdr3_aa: CASSYREQGAAYGYTF
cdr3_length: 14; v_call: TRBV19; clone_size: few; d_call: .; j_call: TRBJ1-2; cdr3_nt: TGTGCCAGTAGTAGCCAGACGGCAGGTTATGGCTACACCTTC; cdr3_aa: CASSSQTAGYGYTF
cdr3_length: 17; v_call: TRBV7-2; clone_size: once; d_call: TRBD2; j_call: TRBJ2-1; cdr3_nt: TGTGCCAGCAGCTCCCTTGGACGGGGAGGGGCCTACAATGAGCAGTTCTTC; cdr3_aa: CASSSLGRGGAYNEQFF
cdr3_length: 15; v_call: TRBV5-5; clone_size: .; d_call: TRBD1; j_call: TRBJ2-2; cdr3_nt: TGTGCCAGCAGCCCCCGGACAGGGTACACCGGGGAGCTGTTTTTT; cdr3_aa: CASSPRTGYTGELFF
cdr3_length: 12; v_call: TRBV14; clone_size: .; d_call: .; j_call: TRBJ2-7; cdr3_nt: TGTGCCAGCAGCCAAAATCACTACGAGCAGTACTTC; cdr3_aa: CASSQNHYEQYF
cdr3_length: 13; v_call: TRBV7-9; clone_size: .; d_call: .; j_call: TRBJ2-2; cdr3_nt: TGTGCCAGCAGTTCCCGCGGGGTCGGGGAGCTGTTTTTT; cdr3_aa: CASSSRGVGELFF
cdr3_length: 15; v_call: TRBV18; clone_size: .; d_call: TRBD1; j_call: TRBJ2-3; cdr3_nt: TGTGCCAGCTCATCGTTACAGGGGGCCGAAGATACGCAGTATTTT; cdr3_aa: CASSSLQGAEDTQYF
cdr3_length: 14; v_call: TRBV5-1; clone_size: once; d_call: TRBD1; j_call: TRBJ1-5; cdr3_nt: TGCGCCAGCAGCCCCACAGGGGTGGACCAGCCCCAGCATTTT; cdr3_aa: CASSPTGVDQPQHF
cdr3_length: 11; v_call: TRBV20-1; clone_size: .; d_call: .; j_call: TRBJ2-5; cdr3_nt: TGCAGTCCTCCCCCTCAAGAGACCCAGTACTTC; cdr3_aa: CSPPPQETQYF
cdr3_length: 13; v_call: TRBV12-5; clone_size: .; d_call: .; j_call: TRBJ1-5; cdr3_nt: TGTGCTAGTGGTTTAGAACCGGGTCAGCCCCAGCATTTT; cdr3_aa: CASGLEPGQPQHF
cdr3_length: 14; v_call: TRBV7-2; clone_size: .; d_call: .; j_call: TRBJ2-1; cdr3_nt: TGTGCCAGCAGCTTAGAGGCGTTAGCGAATGAGCAGTTCTTC; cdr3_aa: CASSLEALANEQFF
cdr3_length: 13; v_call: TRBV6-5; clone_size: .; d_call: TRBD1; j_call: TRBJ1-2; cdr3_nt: TGTGCCAGCAGTTACTCCACAGGGGATGGCTACACCTTC; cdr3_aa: CASSYSTGDGYTF
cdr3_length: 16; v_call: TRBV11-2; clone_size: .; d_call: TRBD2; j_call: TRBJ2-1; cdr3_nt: TGTGCCAGCAGCTTAGATCTGGTAGCGGGAGCTCATGAGCAGTTCTTC; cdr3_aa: CASSLDLVAGAHEQFF
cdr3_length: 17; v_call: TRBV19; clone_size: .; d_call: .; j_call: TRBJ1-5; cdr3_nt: TGTGCCAGTAGTAAATTAAGGGAGGGATCCGCCAATCAGCCCCAGCATTTT; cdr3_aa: CASSKLREGSANQPQHF
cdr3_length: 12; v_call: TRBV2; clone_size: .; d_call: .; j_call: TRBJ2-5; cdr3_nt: TGTGCCAGCAGTGAAGCGAGGGAGACCCAGTACTTC; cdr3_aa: CASSEARETQYF
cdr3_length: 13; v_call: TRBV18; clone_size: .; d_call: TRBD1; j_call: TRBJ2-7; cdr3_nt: TGTGCCAGCTATTCCGGACAGGGGTACGAGCAGTACTTC; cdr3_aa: CASYSGQGYEQYF
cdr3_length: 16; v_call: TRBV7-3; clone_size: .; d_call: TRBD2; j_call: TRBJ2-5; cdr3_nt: TGTGCCAGCAGCTCCGGTCTGGCGGGGGGAAAAGAGACCCAGTACTTC; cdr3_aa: CASSSGLAGGKETQYF
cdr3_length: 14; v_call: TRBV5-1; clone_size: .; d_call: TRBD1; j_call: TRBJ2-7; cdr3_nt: TGCGCCAGCAGCCCGGGACAGGGCGCCTACGAGCAGTACTTC; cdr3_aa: CASSPGQGAYEQYF
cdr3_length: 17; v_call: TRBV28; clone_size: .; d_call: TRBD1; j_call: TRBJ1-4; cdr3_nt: TGTGCCAGCAGGCAACCGGGACAGTGGACAACTAATGAAAAACTGTTTTTT; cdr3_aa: CASRQPGQWTTNEKLFF
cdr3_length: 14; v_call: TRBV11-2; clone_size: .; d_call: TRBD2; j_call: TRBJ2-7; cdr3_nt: TGTGCCAGCAGCTTAGGAGCGGGAGGTTACGAGCAGTACTTC; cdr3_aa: CASSLGAGGYEQYF
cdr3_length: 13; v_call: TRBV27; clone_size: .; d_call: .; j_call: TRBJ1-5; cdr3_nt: TGTGCCAGCAGTTTGGAGGGGTTTACTCCCCAGCATTTT; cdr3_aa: CASSLEGFTPQHF
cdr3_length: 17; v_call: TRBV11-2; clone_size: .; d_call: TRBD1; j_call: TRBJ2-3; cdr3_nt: TGTGCCAGCAGCCCCGAGGGTCGGACAGGGGGATCAGATACGCAGTATTTT; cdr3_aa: CASSPEGRTGGSDTQYF
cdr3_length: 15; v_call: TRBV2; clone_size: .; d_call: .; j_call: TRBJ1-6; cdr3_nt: TGTGCCAGCAGACTCCAGGGGCGCTCTAATTCACCCCTCCACTTT; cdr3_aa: CASRLQGRSNSPLHF
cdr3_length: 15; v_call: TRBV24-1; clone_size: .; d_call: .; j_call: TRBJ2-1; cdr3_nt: TGTGCCACCAGTGTTTCGCGGGAAAAGTCTGCTGAGCAGTTCTTC; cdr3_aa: CATSVSREKSAEQFF
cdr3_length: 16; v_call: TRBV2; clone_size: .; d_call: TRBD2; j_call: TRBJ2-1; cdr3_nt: TGTGCCAGCAGTGGGGGTCTAGCGGTTTCCTACAATGAGCAGTTCTTC; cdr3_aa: CASSGGLAVSYNEQFF
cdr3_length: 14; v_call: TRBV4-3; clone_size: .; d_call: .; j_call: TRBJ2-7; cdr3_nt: TGCGCCAGCAGCCAAGGCCCAGGGGCCCACGAGCAGTACTTC; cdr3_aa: CASSQGPGAHEQYF
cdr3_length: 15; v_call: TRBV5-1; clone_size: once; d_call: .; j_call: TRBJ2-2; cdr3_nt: TGCGCCAGCAGCTTGGTGGGGGCCGACACCGGGGAGCTGTTTTTT; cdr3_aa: CASSLVGADTGELFF
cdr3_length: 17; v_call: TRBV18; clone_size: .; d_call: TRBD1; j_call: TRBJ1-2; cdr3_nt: TGTGCCAGCTCACCCTCGCCAACAGGGGACCGACAGTATGGCTACACCTTC; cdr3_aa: CASSPSPTGDRQYGYTF
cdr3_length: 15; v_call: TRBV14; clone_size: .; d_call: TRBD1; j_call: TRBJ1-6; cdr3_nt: TGTGCCAGCAGCCGAATACAGGGGTGGAATTCACCCCTCCACTTT; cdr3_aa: CASSRIQGWNSPLHF
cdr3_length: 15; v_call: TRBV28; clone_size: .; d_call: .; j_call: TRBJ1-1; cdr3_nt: TGTGCCAGCAGTTTGGGGGGGACCCGGAACACTGAAGCTTTCTTT; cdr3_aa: CASSLGGTRNTEAFF
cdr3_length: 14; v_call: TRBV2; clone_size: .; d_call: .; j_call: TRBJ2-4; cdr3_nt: TGTGCCAGCAGTGAAGTGGGGGGCAAAAACATTCAGTACTTC; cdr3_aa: CASSEVGGKNIQYF